Detailed here is one T cell receptor (beta chain). Its antigen remains unidentified. One end of the junction is discordant with germline, which a read error may explain. The library came from three nested PCR rounds adapted from ARM-PCR protocols. TCRdb reanalysed the multiplex PCR reads using MiXCR and keeps one entry per CDR3 protein. Of around 210,000 distinct CDR3 sequences detected, 60% to 85% appear once; the ten largest clones hold under 30%. RNA was extracted from bulk tissue without any cell sorting. The CDR3 has 14 amino acids. CDR1 and CDR2 from the germline V gene are DFQATT and SNEGSKA (reference sequence). This entry comes from a study of tumor and adjacent non-tumor tissue in lung cancer. General study findings and limits: Top 100 clones took a larger repertoire share in normal lung.

The TCR originated in a man aged 55 to 69 with non-small cell lung cancer. This sequence joins TRBV20-1 and TRBJ1-1; D is ambiguous. The specimen sequenced was lung tumor tissue. Here the CDR3 DNA reads TGCAGTGCTAGAACAGACGCGCGGTACACTGAAGCCTTCTTT. Its protein is CSARTDARYTEAFF.